This T cell receptor (beta chain) was sequenced during a study of neoadjuvant anti-PD-1 for oral cavity cancer. This clone has just a few counts. Its antigen is still unknown. The time point: after neoadjuvant nivolumab, at surgical resection. Two replicates per tumor sample, mostly from around 4.9 ug of genomic DNA. Profiled with immunoSEQ multiplex PCR; TCRdb holds only in-frame clones, not every one. The top ten hold under 40% of the sample, which has fewer than 25,000 clones, 35% to 55% seen once. Trimming took 0 bases from V and 0 from J; bases not matched to a gene: 10. CDR3 length: 18 residues. Germline V gene lookup returns CDR1 SGHVS and CDR2 FQNEAQ. Findings and caveats of the study: Treg/Th17 ratio rose with pretreatment blood and fell with post-treatment tumor TCRbeta clonality.

The sequencing used tumor tissue, collected after nivolumab (anti-PD-1) treatment. This chain joins TRBV7-8 and TRBJ1-2; 7 nucleotides align to TRBD1. The receptor comes from a person between 40 and 85 years old with oral cavity squamous cell carcinoma. The CDR3, as DNA: TGTGCCAGCAGCTTAGCGGGACAGACCCATGAAGCTAACTATGGCTACACCTTC. It encodes CASSLAGQTHEANYGYTF.